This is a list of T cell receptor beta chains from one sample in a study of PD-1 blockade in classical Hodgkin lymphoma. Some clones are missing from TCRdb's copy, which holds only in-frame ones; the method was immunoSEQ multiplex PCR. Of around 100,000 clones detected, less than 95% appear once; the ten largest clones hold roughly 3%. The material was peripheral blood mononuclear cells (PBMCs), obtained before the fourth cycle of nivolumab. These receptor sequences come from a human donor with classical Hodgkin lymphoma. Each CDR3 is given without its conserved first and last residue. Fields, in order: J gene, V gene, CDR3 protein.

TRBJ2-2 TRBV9 ASSVRAGELF
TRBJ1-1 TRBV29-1 SGGDGNTEAF
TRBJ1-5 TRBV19 ASSILLNSNQPQH
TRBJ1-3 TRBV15 ATSRSGLKSGNTIY
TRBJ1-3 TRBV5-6 ASSLTLTGSGNTIY
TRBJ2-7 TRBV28 ASNGLVPYEQY
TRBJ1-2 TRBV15 ATSRKTETYNYGYT
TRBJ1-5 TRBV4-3 ASSQDFSNQPQH
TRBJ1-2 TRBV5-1 ASSPEPLTSYGYT
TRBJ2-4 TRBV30 AWSQGVAKNIQY
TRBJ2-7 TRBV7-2 ASSFSYSSYEQY
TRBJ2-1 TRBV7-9 ASSYDEQF
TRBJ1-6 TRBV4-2 ASSQSDRGSPLH
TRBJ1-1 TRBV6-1 ASSGFRGTALYEAF
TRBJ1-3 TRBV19 ASMNREGGTIY
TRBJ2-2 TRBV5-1 ASSKGQGAATGELF
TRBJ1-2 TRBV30 ASTGFGYT
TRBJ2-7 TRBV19 ASSNVGIPTTYEQY
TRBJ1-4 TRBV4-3 ASSHSDGNEKLF
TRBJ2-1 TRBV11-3 ASSQGGGRGNNEQF
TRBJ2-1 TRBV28 ASSPRPTSYNEQF
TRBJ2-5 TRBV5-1 ASSLGTLGGETQY
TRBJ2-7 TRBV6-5 ASSYKIFSEQY
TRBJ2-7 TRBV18 ASSPPSYEQY
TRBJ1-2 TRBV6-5 ASSYPGRPGYT
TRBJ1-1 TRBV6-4 ASSSSGGARNTEAF
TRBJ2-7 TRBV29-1 SVDAGVGEQY
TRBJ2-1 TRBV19 ASSIGDNEQF
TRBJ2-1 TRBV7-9 ASSLAGGSYEQF
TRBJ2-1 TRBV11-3 ASSLRDRLDVQF
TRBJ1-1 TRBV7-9 ASSLETTEAF
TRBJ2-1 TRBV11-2 ASSRQGVGAKF
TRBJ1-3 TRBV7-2 ASSLLLSGNTIY
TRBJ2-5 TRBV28 ASSLRDPQGTQY
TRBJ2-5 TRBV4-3 ASSQDAGGETQY
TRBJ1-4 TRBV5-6 ASSLGSNEKLF
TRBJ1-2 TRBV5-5 ASSGTDLYGYT
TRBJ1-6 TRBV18 ASSPRGTDNSPLH
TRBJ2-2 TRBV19 ASLEGGTGELF
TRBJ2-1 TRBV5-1 ASSPTSGGWGGEQF
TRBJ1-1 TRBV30 AWTWTENTEAF
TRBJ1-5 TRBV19 ASSIGQSSNQPQH
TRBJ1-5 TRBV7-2 ASSPQGSNQPQH
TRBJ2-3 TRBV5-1 ASSIQRGTTDTQY
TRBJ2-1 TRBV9 ASSLRRDYNNEQF
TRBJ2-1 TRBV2 ASLGQGASKDEQF
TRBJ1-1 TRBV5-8 ASSPRGRGGVGTEAF
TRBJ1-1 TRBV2 ASLRDGTEAF
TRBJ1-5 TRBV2 ASRKGLQPQH
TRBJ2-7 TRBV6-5 ASSYSVGLYEQY
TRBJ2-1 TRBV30 AWTVYNEQF
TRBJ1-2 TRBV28 ASSLTHRDGYT
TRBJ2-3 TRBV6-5 ASINRDNTQY
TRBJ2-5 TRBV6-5 ASSKGWASRETQY
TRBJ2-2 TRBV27 ASSLVLPNTGELF
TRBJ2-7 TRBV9 ASSARTSREQY
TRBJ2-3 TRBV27 ASSPGLVPDTQY
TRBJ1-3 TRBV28 ASSFGFSGNTIY